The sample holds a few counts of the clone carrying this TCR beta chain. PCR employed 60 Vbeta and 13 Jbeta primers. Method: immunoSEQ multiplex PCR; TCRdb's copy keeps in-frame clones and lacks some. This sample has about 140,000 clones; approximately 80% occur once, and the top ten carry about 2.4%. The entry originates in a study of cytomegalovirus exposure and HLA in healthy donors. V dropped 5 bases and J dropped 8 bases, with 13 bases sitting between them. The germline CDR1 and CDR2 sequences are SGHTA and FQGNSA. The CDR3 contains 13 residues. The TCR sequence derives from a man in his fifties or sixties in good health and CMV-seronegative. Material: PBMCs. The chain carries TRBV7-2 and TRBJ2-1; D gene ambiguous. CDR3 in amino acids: CASSPLAQDEQFF. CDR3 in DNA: TGTGCCAGCAGCCCTTTGGCCCAAGATGAGCAGTTCTTC.